This T cell receptor beta chain was sequenced during a study of shared clonotypes between healthy human individuals. Findings and caveats of the study: On the whole, naive subsets had larger estimated richness than memory subsets had.

Donors had no recently reported acute infections or vaccinations and were HIV-negative. Per germline, CDR1 MNHEY and CDR2 SMNVEV (reference sequence). V lost 5 bases, J lost 4 bases, and 14 bases lay in between. The CDR3 covers 14 residues. In the case of this clone: Its antigen is unknown.

Assay: immunoSEQ multiplex PCR; the TCRdb copy retains only in-frame clones and omits some. The sample includes 2 million to 2.5 million clones, approximately 93% of them seen just once. The sample comprised naive CD4+ T cells from PBMCs. Subset defined: CD45RA+ positively selected. The sequence derives from a man aged 18 to 30 in good health. Some clones in this sample may be carry-over from other donors' samples. This sequence joins TRBV27 and TRBJ1-2, with D uncertain. For the CDR3, the DNA is TGTGCCAGCAGTCCCCCGTGGAGTTCCTATGGCTACACCTTC. It encodes CASSPPWSSYGYTF.